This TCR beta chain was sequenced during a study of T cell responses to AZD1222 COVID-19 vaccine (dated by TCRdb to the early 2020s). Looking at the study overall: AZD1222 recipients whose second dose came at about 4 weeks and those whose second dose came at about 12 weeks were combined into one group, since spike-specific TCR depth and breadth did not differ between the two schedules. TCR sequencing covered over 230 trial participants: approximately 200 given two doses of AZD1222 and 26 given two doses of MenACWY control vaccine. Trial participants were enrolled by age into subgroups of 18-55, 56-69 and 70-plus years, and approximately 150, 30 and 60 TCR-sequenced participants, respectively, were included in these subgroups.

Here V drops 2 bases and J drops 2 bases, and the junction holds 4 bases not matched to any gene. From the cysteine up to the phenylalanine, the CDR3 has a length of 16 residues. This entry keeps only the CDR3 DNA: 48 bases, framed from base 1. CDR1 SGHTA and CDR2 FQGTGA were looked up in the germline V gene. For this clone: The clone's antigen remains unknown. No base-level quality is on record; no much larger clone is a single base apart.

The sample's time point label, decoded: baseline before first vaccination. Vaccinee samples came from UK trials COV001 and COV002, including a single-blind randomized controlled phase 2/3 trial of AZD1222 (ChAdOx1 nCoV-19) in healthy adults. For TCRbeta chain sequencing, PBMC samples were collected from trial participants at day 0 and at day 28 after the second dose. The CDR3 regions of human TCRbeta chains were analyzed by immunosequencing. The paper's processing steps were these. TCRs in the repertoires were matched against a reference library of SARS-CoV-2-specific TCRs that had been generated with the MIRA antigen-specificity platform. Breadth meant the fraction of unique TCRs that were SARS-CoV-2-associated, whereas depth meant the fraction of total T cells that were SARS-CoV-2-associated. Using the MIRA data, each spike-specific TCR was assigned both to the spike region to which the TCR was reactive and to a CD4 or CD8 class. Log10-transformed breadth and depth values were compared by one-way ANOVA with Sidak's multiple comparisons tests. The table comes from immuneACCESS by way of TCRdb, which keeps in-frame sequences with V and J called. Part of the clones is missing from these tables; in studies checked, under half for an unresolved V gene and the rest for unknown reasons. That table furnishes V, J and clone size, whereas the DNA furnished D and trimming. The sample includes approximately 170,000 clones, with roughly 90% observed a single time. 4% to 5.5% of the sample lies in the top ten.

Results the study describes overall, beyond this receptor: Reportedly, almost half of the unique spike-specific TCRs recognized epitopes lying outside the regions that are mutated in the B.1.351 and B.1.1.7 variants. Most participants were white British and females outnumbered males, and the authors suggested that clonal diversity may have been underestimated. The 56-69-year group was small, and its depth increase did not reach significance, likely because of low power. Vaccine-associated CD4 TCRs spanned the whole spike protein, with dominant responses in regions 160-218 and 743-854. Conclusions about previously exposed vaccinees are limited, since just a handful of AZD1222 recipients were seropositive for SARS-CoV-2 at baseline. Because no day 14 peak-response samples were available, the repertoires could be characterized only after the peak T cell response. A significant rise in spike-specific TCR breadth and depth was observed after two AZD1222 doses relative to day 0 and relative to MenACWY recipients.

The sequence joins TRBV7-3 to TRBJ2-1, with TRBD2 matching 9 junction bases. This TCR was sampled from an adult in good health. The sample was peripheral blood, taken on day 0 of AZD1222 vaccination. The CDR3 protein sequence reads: CASSLLAGGPYNEQFF. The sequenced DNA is TGTGCCAGCAGCTTATTGGCGGGAGGGCCCTACAATGAGCAGTTCTTC.